These 14 T cell receptor beta chains came from one sample sequenced in a study of patients and donors after allogeneic stem cell transplantation. TCRdb re-derived calls from the RT-PCR reads in MiXCR, one entry per CDR3 protein. The repertoire consists of more than 850,000 distinct CDR3 sequences, with about a sixth occurring once and the leading ten covering 5.5% to 6.5%. The sequencing input was blood, either unsorted or a sorted T cell fraction (not recorded which). Receptor source: a human donor who was either an allogeneic HSCT recipient or a stem cell or donor lymphocyte infusion donor (not recorded which). It is not recorded whose cells these are; they may come from a transplant donor.

The table lists this clonotype with a few counts. The chain carries TRBV5-1 and TRBJ2-5, with 15 bases fitting TRBD2. V was pared by 4 bases and J by 0 bases, with 4 bases of the junction left unmatched. This CDR3 contains 17 residues. CDR1 and CDR2 from the germline V gene are SGHRS and YFSETQ. CDR3 sequence (DNA): TGCGCCAGCAGCCGGGGACTAGCGGGGGGCAACCAAGAGACCCAGTACTTC. Translated: CASSRGLAGGNQETQYF.

This clonotype was picked up a small number of times. The chain recombines TRBV28 with TRBJ2-2; no firm D call. V shed 6 bases and J shed 0 bases, with 5 bases lying between them. This CDR3 region has 13 residues. CDR1 and CDR2 from the germline V gene are MDHEN and SYDVKM. CDR3 coding DNA: TGTGCCAGCAGGGACGCGAACACCGGGGAGCTGTTTTTT. It codes for CASRDANTGELFF.

The table lists this clonotype with a few counts. The CDR3 region is CASSLASLILSSYEQYF. DNA of the CDR3: TGTGCCAGCAGCTTAGCGTCCCTGATCCTTAGCTCCTACGAGCAGTACTTC. The rearrangement uses TRBV7-8 and TRBJ2-7; D is undetermined. The CDR3 extends over 17 amino acids. V shed 0 bases and J shed 0 bases, with 15 bases lying between them. Germline-derived CDR1 and CDR2 are SGHVS and FQNEAQ.

The chain links TRBV20-1 to TRBJ1-2; D gene uncertain. The germline CDR1 and CDR2 sequences are DFQATT and SNEGSKA (reference sequence). V lost 3 bases and J 8 bases, leaving 10 bases between the germline ends. The CDR3 runs to 11 residues. The CDR3 DNA sequence: TGCAGTGCTAGCTACGGGATCGGCTACACCTTC. Translating gives CSASYGIGYTF.

J is TRBJ2-5 and V is TRBV6-2 or TRBV6-3; a weak D match, TRBD2 (6 bases). From germline, CDR1 is MNHEY and CDR2 SVGEGT. The CDR3 covers 13 residues. V shed 6 bases and J shed 9 bases, with 17 bases lying between them. The CDR3 nucleotides read TGTGCCAGCAGGAGAGGACTAACATCAGCCCAGTACTTC. Protein product: CASRRGLTSAQYF.

This clonotype showed up just a few times. The gene calls are TRBV10-3 and TRBJ1-6; a weak D match, TRBD1 (5 bases). V was clipped by 11 bases and J by 7 bases, with 21 bases between them. The CDR3 is 15 residues long. The germline CDR1 and CDR2 sequences are ENHRY and SYGVKD. Here the CDR3 reads CAARGDRGENSPLHF. CDR3 in DNA: TGTGCCGCCCGAGGGGATCGAGGGGAAAATTCACCCCTCCACTTT.

This clonotype was found a few times. The chain couples TRBV5-1 to TRBJ2-2; tentative D call: TRBD1 (5 bases). The length of the CDR3 is 13 residues. The germline V gene encodes CDR1 SGHRS and CDR2 YFSETQ. The V end lost 2 bases, the J end lost 7 bases, and 9 bases lay between the germline ends. CDR3 amino acids: CASSLIRDGELFF. CDR3 sequence (DNA): TGCGCCAGCAGCTTAATCAGGGACGGGGAGCTGTTTTTT.

This chain connects TRBV7-9 to TRBJ2-7, with 7 bases aligning to TRBD2. Germline loops: CDR1 SEHNR, CDR2 FQNEAQ (reference sequence). This CDR3 comprises 16 residues. Trimming cost V 5 bases and J 7 bases; bases outside gene matches: 17. This CDR3 reads CASSPRESGVIWEQYF. The DNA for the CDR3 is TGTGCCAGCAGCCCGCGGGAGTCGGGGGTAATTTGGGAGCAGTACTTC.

V usage is TRBV18 and J usage is TRBJ2-3, with D uncertain. The V end lost 4 bases, the J end lost 7 bases, and 9 bases lay between the germline ends. The CDR3 totals 12 residues. Germline CDR1 reads KGHSH; CDR2 reads LQKENI. CDR3 bases: TGTGCCAGCTCACTGGACGACTATACGCAGTATTTT. It yields the protein CASSLDDYTQYF.

The sample holds a few counts of this clonotype. This chain joins TRBV24-1 and TRBJ2-7; TRBD1 agrees at 10 bases. Germline trimming cut 5 bases from V and 3 bases from J; bases unmatched to any gene: 3. Germline assignment: CDR1 KGHDR and CDR2 SFDVKD. The CDR3 sequence is 14 residues long. CDR3: CATSARDRGYEQYF. The CDR3 bases are TGTGCCACCAGTGCCCGGGACAGGGGCTACGAGCAGTACTTC.

The rearrangement joins TRBV10-3 to TRBJ2-7; 8 bases fit TRBD1. V was clipped by 10 bases and J by 2 bases; unmatched bases: 4. The germline gives CDR1 ENHRY, CDR2 SYGVKD. This CDR3 has 12 residues. The CDR3 sequence: CATTDRAYEQYF. CDR3 DNA sequence: TGTGCCACTACGGACAGGGCCTACGAGCAGTACTTC.

At least ten counts were recorded for this clonotype. The chain links TRBV5-1 to TRBJ2-1; no clear D. The CDR3 is 13 amino acids. The V gene's germline CDR1 is SGHRS and CDR2 YFSETQ. Trimming took off 5 bases at V and 0 bases at J, with 6 bases between the two ends. CDR3 amino acids: CASRLSSYNEQFF. The CDR3 bases are TGCGCCAGCAGACTCAGCTCCTACAATGAGCAGTTCTTC. Using reference TRBV5-1 and TRBJ2-1 for the parts outside the CDR3, the full variable domain is KAGVTQTPRYLIKTRGQQVTLSCSPISGHRSVSWYQQTPGQGLQFLFEYFSETQRNKGNFPGRFSGRQFSNSRSEMNVSTLELGDSALYLCASRLSSYNEQFFGPGTRLTVL.

This clonotype has more than one count but fewer than ten. The junction departs from the called germline gene at one end, perhaps through a read error. The chain is built from TRBV7-7 and TRBJ1-1, with D unclear. Germline values: CDR1 SSHAT, CDR2 FNYEAQ (reference sequence). This CDR3 has 15 amino acids. The CDR3: CASSPLKGPNTEAFF. CDR3 sequence (DNA): TGTGCTAGCAGCCCTCTAAAGGGTCCTAACACTGAAGCTTTCTTT.

The genes are TRBV18 and TRBJ2-2; a possible D gene is TRBD2 (5 bases). Germline CDR1 and CDR2: KGHSH and LQKENI. The CDR3 length is 16 residues. V was clipped by 3 bases and J by 5 bases, with 16 bases between them. The CDR3 bases are TGTGCCAGCTCACCCGAAGCCGGGATAGTAACCGGGGAGCTGTTTTTT. Its translation is CASSPEAGIVTGELFF. Based on the CDR3 plus reference TRBV18 and TRBJ2-2, the full variable domain is NAGVMQNPRHLVRRRGQEARLRCSPMKGHSHVYWYRQLPEEGLKFMVYLQKENIIDESGMPKERFSAEFPKEGPSILRIQQVVRGDSAAYFCASSPEAGIVTGELFFGEGSRLTVL.